These 20 T cell receptor beta chains were all obtained from the same sample, sequenced in a study of blood T cell repertoires in COVID-19. Measured with immunoSEQ multiplex PCR; TCRdb has only the in-frame clones, and not every one. The table records 130,000 or so clones, about four fifths of them present only once. Sequencing input: peripheral blood. The receptors derive from a man in his 60s with active or convalescent COVID-19.

The chain is built from TRBV3-1 (or the pseudogene TRBV3-2) and TRBJ2-4, with D possibly matching TRBD2 (5 bases). Trimming stripped 4 bases from V and 2 bases from J, with 18 bases between. Germline assignment: CDR1 LGHDT and CDR2 YNNKEL (reference sequence). The CDR3 totals 17 residues. The CDR3 spells CASSPVAWESTKNIQYF. CDR3 DNA: TGTGCCAGCAGCCCGGTAGCGTGGGAGTCGACCAAAAACATTCAGTACTTC.

The chain joins TRBV28 to TRBJ2-1; 8 bases map to TRBD2. Germline loops: CDR1 MDHEN, CDR2 SYDVKM. The CDR3 is 15 residues long. With V trimmed by 4 bases and J by 8 bases, 10 bases remained unmatched. The CDR3 bases are TGTGCCAGCAGTTCCGGGACTAGTATTACGGATGAGCAGTTCTTC. Translated: CASSSGTSITDEQFF.

The rearrangement links TRBV18 to TRBJ2-7, with D tentatively TRBD1 (5 bases). This CDR3 spans 13 amino acids. Germline V gives CDR1 KGHSH, CDR2 LQKENI. V was trimmed by 5 bases and J by 1 base, leaving 9 bases between them. CDR3 sequence reads: CASSYRQSYEQYF. CDR3 coding DNA: TGTGCCAGCTCATACAGGCAGTCCTACGAGCAGTACTTC.

V usage is TRBV23-1 and J usage is TRBJ2-7; 10 bases agree with TRBD2. TRBV23-1 is an open reading frame whose function is uncertain. The CDR3 is 20 amino acids. The ends lost 8 bases at V and 3 bases at J; junction bases unmatched: 25. This chain's CDR3 is CASRSGEMGPSGSGVYEQYF. The CDR3, as DNA: TGCGCCAGCCGCAGTGGGGAAATGGGTCCTAGCGGGAGTGGGGTCTACGAGCAGTACTTC.

V usage is TRBV9 and J usage is TRBJ2-1; TRBD2 matches 7 bases. The trim removed 4 bases at V and 2 bases at J, leaving 6 bases unmatched. Germline assignment: CDR1 SGDLS and CDR2 YYNGEE. This CDR3 has 15 amino acids. The CDR3: CASSLTSAAYNEQFF. CDR3 bases: TGTGCCAGCAGCCTCACTAGCGCAGCCTACAATGAGCAGTTCTTC.

This clone showed up just a few times. The gene calls are TRBV10-1 and TRBJ1-1; D uncertain. V lost 7 bases to trimming and J lost 3 bases, with 18 bases between them. The germline V gene encodes CDR1 WNHNN and CDR2 SYGVQD (reference sequence). The CDR3 has 15 amino acids. The CDR3 sequence: CASIARTQKDTEAFF. As DNA, the CDR3 is TGCGCCAGCATAGCGCGGACCCAGAAGGACACTGAAGCTTTCTTT.

The J gene is TRBJ2-1, the V gene TRBV24-1; 14 bases map to TRBD2. Germline V gene sequence: CDR1 KGHDR, CDR2 SFDVKD. V shed 3 bases and J 8 bases; nucleotides not matched to a gene: 11. The CDR3 runs to 18 residues. The CDR3 spells CATSDPPLGTSGSYEQFF. The CDR3 nucleotides read TGTGCCACCAGTGATCCACCCCTCGGGACTAGCGGGAGCTATGAGCAGTTCTTC.

In its sample, this clone ranks as medium-sized (0.01 to 0.1%). The chain uses TRBV3-1 (or the pseudogene TRBV3-2) and TRBJ2-1, with 8 bases that match TRBD1. Germline CDR1 and CDR2: LGHDT and YNNKEL (reference sequence). This CDR3 comprises 12 residues. Trimming took 4 bases from V and 10 from J; bases not matched to a gene: 3. The CDR3 DNA follows: TGTGCCAGCAGCCCGACAGGGGTGGAGCAGTTCTTC. It translates to CASSPTGVEQFF.

The chain couples TRBV7-8 to TRBJ2-7; TRBD2 agrees at 13 bases. V dropped 5 bases and J dropped 0; count of bases not matched to a gene: 16. This CDR3 contains 20 residues. Germline values: CDR1 SGHVS, CDR2 FQNEAQ. The CDR3 DNA reads as TGTGCCAGCAGCATTTTCTTGGGGACTAGCGGGGCATTTTTCTCCTACGAGCAGTACTTC. Its protein product is CASSIFLGTSGAFFSYEQYF.

The J gene is TRBJ2-3, the V gene TRBV27; weak D call: TRBD1 (6 bases). This CDR3 contains 13 residues. V shed 6 bases and J shed 1 base, with 8 bases lying between them. Germline loops: CDR1 MNHEY, CDR2 SMNVEV (reference sequence). Written as DNA, the CDR3 is TGTGCCAGCAGCTACAGGGGCACAGATACGCAGTATTTT. It yields the protein CASSYRGTDTQYF.

The rearrangement uses TRBV6-6 and TRBJ1-5; no clear D gene. The V end lost 0 bases, the J end lost 4 bases, and 4 bases lay between the germline ends. The CDR3 has 13 amino acids. From germline, CDR1 is MNHNY and CDR2 SVGAGI (reference sequence). The CDR3 loop reads CASSYSQNQPQHF. CDR3 bases: TGTGCCAGCAGTTACTCCCAGAATCAGCCCCAGCATTTT.

This chain's CDR3 is CASRAEAGLSYEQYF. The CDR3, as DNA: TGTGCCAGCAGAGCCGAAGCGGGTCTCTCCTACGAGCAGTACTTC. This chain links TRBV2 with TRBJ2-7, with D perhaps TRBD2 (6 bases). CDR1 and CDR2 (germline): SNHLY, FYNNEI. Trimming took off 6 bases at V and 0 bases at J, with 15 bases between the two ends. The CDR3 length is 15 residues.

V is TRBV6-5 and J is TRBJ1-6, with 8 bases identical to TRBD1. Germline loops: CDR1 MNHEY, CDR2 SVGAGI. The CDR3 spans 15 residues. With 6 bases clipped from V and 10 bases from J, the junction kept 11 bases outside the gene matches. DNA for the CDR3: TGTGCCAGCAGCCCACAGGGGGGGGGCACCTCACCCCTCCACTTT. It yields the protein CASSPQGGGTSPLHF.

The chain couples TRBV18 to TRBJ2-2; D perhaps matches TRBD1 (6 bases). Germline V gene lookup returns CDR1 KGHSH and CDR2 LQKENI. The CDR3 totals 16 residues. Trimming pared 0 bases from V and 4 bases from J, leaving 12 bases between. The CDR3 DNA reads as TGTGCCAGCTCACCACCGAGCACAGGGACCACCGGGGAGCTGTTTTTT. Its translation: CASSPPSTGTTGELFF.

There are a few counts of this clone. The V and J genes are TRBV9 and TRBJ1-3, with D perhaps matching TRBD1 (5 bases). With 3 bases removed from V and 4 bases from J, the gap between germline ends came to 8 bases. Germline CDR1 and CDR2: SGDLS and YYNGEE. CDR3 length equals 13 residues. CDR3 sequence: CASSADIGNTIYF. CDR3 DNA: TGTGCCAGCAGCGCGGACATAGGAAACACCATATATTTT.

The chain links TRBV4-3 to TRBJ2-5, with a tentative D call TRBD1 (6 bases). V gave up 2 bases and J gave up 0 bases, with 13 bases separating them. The CDR3 totals 16 residues. The germline gives CDR1 LGHNA, CDR2 YSLEER. The CDR3 coding sequence is TGCGCCAGCAGCCAAACCCGGACAGAGCACCAAGAGACCCAGTACTTC. It specifies CASSQTRTEHQETQYF.

This clone was counted between two and nine times. The chain combines TRBV27 with TRBJ2-1, with no clear D. From germline, CDR1 is MNHEY and CDR2 SMNVEV (reference sequence). Trimming took off 1 base at V and 2 bases at J, with 12 bases between the two ends. The length of the CDR3 is 16 residues. CDR3 coding DNA: TGTGCCAGCAGTTTATATGAGGCGATCACCTACAATGAGCAGTTCTTC. Amino acid sequence: CASSLYEAITYNEQFF.

The table lists this clone with a count of one. This sequence joins TRBV4-2 and TRBJ2-7, with 13 bases fitting TRBD2. J gave up 2 bases and V 4 bases, and 2 bases lay outside the gene matches. CDR1 LGHNA and CDR2 YNFKEQ come from the germline V gene. This CDR3 contains 15 residues. The CDR3 region has the DNA TGTGCCAGCAGCCGGGGACTAGCGGGGACCTACGAGCAGTACTTC. This translates into CASSRGLAGTYEQYF.

In DNA, the CDR3 is TGTGCCAGCAGCTTGGCCGGGGGGACATCCTACGAGCAGTACTTC. Translation gives CASSLAGGTSYEQYF. This chain links TRBV5-4 with TRBJ2-7; possible D gene TRBD2, 7 bases. V was pared by 0 bases and J by 1 base, with 11 bases between. This CDR3 region has 15 residues. Per germline, CDR1 SGHNT and CDR2 YYREEE (reference sequence).

The chain joins TRBV4-3 to TRBJ2-3, with 8 bases aligning to TRBD1. Per germline, CDR1 LGHNA and CDR2 YSLEER. V shed 1 base, J shed 6 bases, and the junction held 15 bases outside the gene matches. This CDR3 comprises 18 residues. CDR3 sequence (DNA): TGCGCCAGCAGCCAAGGGCTTACATCAGGGGGCGCAGCTGATACGCAGTATTTT. It translates to CASSQGLTSGGAADTQYF.